The T cell receptor (beta chain) described here comes from a study of blood T cell repertoires in COVID-19. Study context: The samples span acute and convalescent COVID-19 from the United States, Italy and Spain. The analysed material was cDNA or gDNA that came from T cells, B-cell-depleted T cells, or PBMCs.

V was shortened by 5 bases and J by 6 bases, with 4 bases between the two germline ends. This CDR3 region has 11 residues. Per the germline V gene, CDR1 is SEHNR and CDR2 is FQNEAQ (reference sequence). Original processing notes: Researchers report that nucleated cell counts were estimated from reference gene primer amplification. Only in-frame clones appear in the TCRdb table, and some are missing; sequencing was by immunoSEQ multiplex PCR. D and trimming come from the DNA, and the V and J calls and clone size come from that table. The sample holds about 160,000 clones; roughly four fifths are singletons and the top ten take 9.5% to 13%.

The sequenced sample consisted of peripheral blood. The J gene is TRBJ2-2, the V gene TRBV7-9, with D unclear. This receptor was identified in a human donor in a cohort sampled during active COVID-19. The CDR3 here is CASSEAGELFF. As DNA, the CDR3 is TGTGCCAGCAGCGAGGCCGGGGAGCTGTTTTTT. The full variable domain, completed using reference TRBV7-9 and TRBJ2-2, is DTGVSQNPRHKITKRGQNVTFRCDPISEHNRLYWYRQTLGQGPEFLTYFQNEAQLEKSRLLSDRFSAERPKGSFSTLEIQRTEQGDSAMYLCASSEAGELFFGEGSRLTVL.